The rows below give T cell receptor beta chains drawn from one sample of a study of shared clonotypes between healthy human individuals. Profiled with immunoSEQ multiplex PCR; TCRdb holds only in-frame clones, not every one. This sample has some 1.5 million clones; approximately 98% occur once, and the top ten carry about 0.4%. The sequenced material came from naive CD4+ T cells sorted from blood. The receptors were sampled from a man aged 25 to 45 in good health. The CDR3 runs from the conserved cysteine through the conserved F or W. The D gene is left open where the match is weak. Only some rows state a clone size, as once, few, many or a class for expanded clones.

J gene: TRBJ1-1
clone size: .
V gene: TRBV30
D gene: .
CDR3 DNA: TGTGCCTGGATCCTCGCTGGGGAAGCTTTCTTT
CDR3 protein: CAWILAGEAFF

J gene: TRBJ2-7
clone size: once
V gene: TRBV11-2
D gene: TRBD1
CDR3 DNA: TGTGCCAGCAGCAGCGACAGGGGCTACGAGCAGTACTTC
CDR3 protein: CASSSDRGYEQYF

J gene: TRBJ2-5
clone size: .
V gene: TRBV5-1
D gene: .
CDR3 DNA: TGCGCCAGCAGCCCGGGGTGGGAGGAGACCCAGTACTTC
CDR3 protein: CASSPGWEETQYF

J gene: TRBJ2-7
clone size: .
V gene: TRBV28
D gene: .
CDR3 DNA: TGTGCCAGCAGTCCTACTTACGAGCAGTACTTC
CDR3 protein: CASSPTYEQYF

J gene: TRBJ2-1
clone size: .
V gene: TRBV7-3
D gene: TRBD2
CDR3 DNA: TGTGCCAGCAGCGAAGGGACTAGCCGCTACAATGAGCAGTTCTTC
CDR3 protein: CASSEGTSRYNEQFF

J gene: TRBJ2-7
clone size: .
V gene: TRBV7-2
D gene: .
CDR3 DNA: TGTGCCAGCAGCTTAAGTGGTACCGGACACACCTACGAGCAGTACTTC
CDR3 protein: CASSLSGTGHTYEQYF

J gene: TRBJ1-1
clone size: once
V gene: TRBV28
D gene: .
CDR3 DNA: TGTGCCAGCAGTTTACAGGGCTGGGCTTTCTTT
CDR3 protein: CASSLQGWAFF

J gene: TRBJ2-6
clone size: .
V gene: TRBV7-9
D gene: .
CDR3 DNA: TGTGCCAGCAAGGCCCTCGGGGGGGCCAACGTCCTGACTTTC
CDR3 protein: CASKALGGANVLTF

J gene: TRBJ1-1
clone size: once
V gene: TRBV6-1
D gene: .
CDR3 DNA: TGTGCCAGCAGTGAGTCCGGGGAGAACACTGAAGCTTTCTTT
CDR3 protein: CASSESGENTEAFF

J gene: TRBJ2-3
clone size: .
V gene: TRBV27
D gene: TRBD2
CDR3 DNA: TGTGCCAGCAGTTTAGGGCTAGCGGCCCAATCTAGCACAGATACGCAGTATTTT
CDR3 protein: CASSLGLAAQSSTDTQYF

J gene: TRBJ2-5
clone size: .
V gene: TRBV6-1
D gene: TRBD1
CDR3 DNA: TGTGCCAGCAGTGAGAGTGGGACAGGGCAAGAGACCCAGTACTTC
CDR3 protein: CASSESGTGQETQYF

J gene: TRBJ1-2
clone size: .
V gene: TRBV11-2
D gene: TRBD1
CDR3 DNA: TGTGCCAGCAGCTTAGATTGGGACAGGAACTATGGCTACACCTTC
CDR3 protein: CASSLDWDRNYGYTF

J gene: TRBJ2-1
clone size: .
V gene: TRBV13
D gene: TRBD1
CDR3 DNA: TGTGCCAGCAGCTTAAAAAGGGGGACAGGGGTCCACAATGAGCAGTTCTTC
CDR3 protein: CASSLKRGTGVHNEQFF